This TCR beta chain was obtained from a study of T cells in Graves' hyperthyroidism and ophthalmopathy. Stable Graves' hyperthyroidism meant no ophthalmopathy progression within 18 months. Patients were excluded for uncontrolled infection, other autoimmune disease, pregnancy or lactation. Amplified TCR beta CDR3 regions came from RNA transcripts. The HTBI primer set served for first-round RT-PCR of the TCR CDR3. TCRdb recomputed calls from the multiplex PCR reads with MiXCR, one row per CDR3 protein. The data hold about 690,000 distinct CDR3 sequences, with 15% to 20% observed a single time. This clonotype was seen ten or more times. J lost 2 bases, V lost 4 bases, and 8 bases had no gene match. Germline V CDR1 and CDR2: DFQATT, SNEGSKA (reference sequence). CDR3 size: 14 residues.

The sample comprised blood. The rearrangement uses TRBV20-1 and TRBJ2-7; 7 positions match TRBD2. This receptor was identified in a man aged 45-60 years with Graves' hyperthyroidism. For the CDR3, the DNA is TGCAGTGCTAAATTCGCGGGAGCTACCTACGAGCAGTACTTC. Amino acids: CSAKFAGATYEQYF.